The present entry profiles one T cell receptor beta chain with its context. It lacks a known antigen. Nothing much larger sits one base from this clone, and base qualities are not available. This sample is part of a study of PD-1 blockade in classical Hodgkin lymphoma (dated by TCRdb to the early 2020s). Concerning the study at large: Nivolumab dosing was 3 mg/kg intravenously every 2 weeks, continuing until either disease progression or unacceptable toxicity. The study used CyTOF and TCR beta sequencing to define a peripheral blood immune signature of response to PD-1 blockade in classical Hodgkin lymphoma. Broad study findings and their caveats: Diversity was lower in patients who began nivolumab less than 1 year after ASCT, so these patients were left out of later analyses to avoid confounding by immune reconstitution. By C4D1, a significant rise was seen in CD4+ TCR diversity but not in CD8+ TCR diversity (p=0.0027 vs p=0.16), and the rise was most apparent among complete responders (p=0.02). The study covered only a single clinical trial cohort, and the causes of the repertoire differences, possibly disease activity or prior therapy, were still not defined. Trial patients achieving complete response had baseline diversity similar to newly diagnosed patients, whereas partial responders and progressors had significantly lower diversity. Baseline TCR diversity was reported to be lower in newly diagnosed patients than in healthy donors, and even lower in relapsed/refractory patients.

The Qiagen DNeasy kit was used to extract genomic DNA from unsorted PBMCs and from the negatively selected CD4+ and CD8+ fractions. Amplification of TCR beta CDR3 regions was done by immunoSEQ multiplex PCR with primers that anneal to V and J segments. Amplification bias was minimized using a synthetic immune receptor repertoire, and residual bias was removed computationally after sequencing. In the source study's methods: Repertoire diversity was quantified as the Shannon entropy index using custom Python scripts. Unsorted, CD4+ and CD8+ repertoires were examined separately, except in combined analyses, for which CD4+ and CD8+ sequences were merged in silico. Clonal expansion was defined as at least a 2-fold frequency increase after treatment relative to C1D1, with a pseudocount of 0.5 for undetected baseline clones. Clones with 0 or 1 copy at C1D1 were defined as singleton clones, while clones with 2 or more copies were defined as non-singleton clones. Clones expanded in unsorted samples were labelled as CD4+, CD8+ or unknown by matching protein sequences in sorted samples from the same patient. Wilcoxon tests were applied to paired samples to test diversity changes from C1D1 to C4D1. Imported from immuneACCESS, the table was reduced by TCRdb to in-frame sequences with V and J called. These copies leave out some clones; in studies compared against another copy, an unresolved V gene accounts for under half, and the cause of the remainder is not known. From that table come the V and J calls and clone size; the DNA was used to work out D and trimming. A total of 9,000 to 10,000 clones appear in this sample, around 80% of them only once. The ten biggest clones cover 1.5% of the sample.

The meaning of the sample's time point label: cycle 4 day 1 (C4D1), after more than 5 weeks of nivolumab. Every trial patient had relapsed after autologous stem cell transplantation, and cohorts A, B and C differed in prior brentuximab vedotin exposure. Magnetic negative selection with a Miltenyi CD4+ T cell isolation kit was used to purify CD4+ T cells from thawed PBMCs. The trial cohort included fewer than 65 patients with relapsed/refractory classical Hodgkin lymphoma, and each patient had a best overall response of complete response, partial response or progressive disease. In the multi-cohort phase II CheckMate 205 trial, trial patients received single-agent nivolumab. An independent review committee assessed best overall response by applying the 2007 International Working Group response criteria. Trial PBMCs were obtained immediately prior to nivolumab initiation (C1D1) and on therapy at cycle 2 day 1 and cycle 4 day 1. Peripheral blood was collected in 8 mL Vacutainer Cell Preparation Tubes, from which PBMCs were isolated by centrifugation and then cryopreserved. Purified CD4+ and CD8+ fractions were prepared only for cases with an additional available PBMC sample. Magnetically labelled cells were removed on LS columns in a quadroMACS separator, and the flow-through was retained as the purified fraction.

Trimming takes 5 bases from V and 10 bases from J, and the germline ends sit 10 bases apart. Looking up the germline V gene yields CDR1 SGHRS and CDR2 YFSETQ. The CDR3 goes from the cysteine to the phenylalanine over 12 residues. This entry keeps only the CDR3 DNA: 36 bases, framed from base 1. This sample comprised CD4+ T cells from blood, obtained before the fourth cycle of nivolumab. Rearrangement joined TRBV5-1 to TRBJ1-6, with the D segment identity uncertain. The sequence came from a human donor with classical Hodgkin lymphoma. This receptor has the CDR3 CASSGDRSPLHF. Read as DNA, the sequence is TGCGCCAGCAGTGGGGATCGCTCACCCCTCCACTTT. With the rest looked up from the reference TRBV5-1 and TRBJ1-6 genes rather than sequenced, the full variable domain is KAGVTQTPRYLIKTRGQQVTLSCSPISGHRSVSWYQQTPGQGLQFLFEYFSETQRNKGNFPGRFSGRQFSNSRSEMNVSTLELGDSALYLCASSGDRSPLHFGNGTRLTVT.